The 8 T cell receptor beta chains reported below all come from one sample, sequenced in a study of neurological immune-mediated disorders. TCRdb ran MiXCR on the 5' RACE reads and lists one entry per CDR3 protein. The data contain around 130,000 distinct CDR3 sequences, around 3% of them singletons. Source material: PBMCs. Every receptor here comes from a woman aged 25 to 39 with multiple sclerosis.

There are many counts of this clonotype. The gene calls are TRBV5-1 and TRBJ1-6; TRBD1 might be the D (5 bases). The CDR3 totals 15 residues. Germline V lookup: CDR1 SGHRS, CDR2 YFSETQ. V was pared by 2 bases and J by 6 bases, with 12 bases between. The CDR3 loop is CASSLRAGTNSPLHF. In DNA form, the CDR3 reads TGCGCCAGCAGCTTACGCGCGGGGACTAATTCACCCCTCCACTTT.

This clonotype was counted between two and nine times. The chain combines TRBV5-1 with TRBJ2-2; 11 bases are a match to TRBD2. J was trimmed by 1 base and V by 0 bases; bases with no gene match: 11. Germline CDR1 and CDR2: SGHRS and YFSETQ. The CDR3 is 20 residues long. The CDR3, as DNA: TGCGCCAGCAGCTTGGCCGGGTTCCTAGCGGGAGGCCGGAACACCGGGGAGCTGTTTTTT. Protein sequence: CASSLAGFLAGGRNTGELFF.

The table lists this clonotype with many counts. This rearrangement joins TRBV5-1 to TRBJ2-3; 9 bases align to TRBD2. Germline V gives CDR1 SGHRS, CDR2 YFSETQ. Germline trimming cut 1 base from V and 0 bases from J; bases unmatched to any gene: 3. This CDR3 has 16 amino acids. CDR3 DNA sequence: TGCGCCAGCAGCTTGTTTCTAGCGGGGAGCACAGATACGCAGTATTTT. Protein sequence: CASSLFLAGSTDTQYF.

This clonotype has ten or more counts. CDR3 coding DNA: TGTGCCAGCAGTTTAGAAGCGGGAGAGTACAATGAGCAGTTCTTC. Translated, it gives CASSLEAGEYNEQFF. The chain combines TRBV12-3 or TRBV12-4 with TRBJ2-1; TRBD2 agrees at 8 bases. With 1 base clipped from V and 4 bases from J, the junction kept 3 bases outside the gene matches. This CDR3 is 15 amino acids long.

The table lists this clonotype with a few counts. A much larger clonotype is one base distant, so this may be a read error. It is likely a read error, because the conserved phenylalanine at the end of the CDR3 is missing. The chain links TRBV12-3 or TRBV12-4 to TRBJ1-6; no clear D gene. CDR3 length: 15 amino acids. CDR3 coding DNA: TGTGTCAGCAGTTCGAAGAGCTCCTATAATTCACCCCTCCACTGT. Residues: CVSSSKSSYNSPLHC.

This clonotype was seen many times. The chain has TRBV5-1 and TRBJ2-1; 9 bases map to TRBD1. This CDR3 comprises 14 residues. J was trimmed by 6 bases and V by 2 bases; bases with no gene match: 3. Germline CDR1 reads SGHRS; CDR2 reads YFSETQ. DNA for the CDR3: TGCGCCAGCAGCTTTGACAGGGGGGTCAATGAGCAGTTCTTC. Translation gives CASSFDRGVNEQFF. The full variable domain, completed using reference TRBV5-1 and TRBJ2-1, is KAGVTQTPRYLIKTRGQQVTLSCSPISGHRSVSWYQQTPGQGLQFLFEYFSETQRNKGNFPGRFSGRQFSNSRSEMNVSTLELGDSALYLCASSFDRGVNEQFFGPGTRLTVL.

This clonotype has ten or more counts. V and J are TRBV7-8 and TRBJ2-3; no firm D call. CDR3 length: 16 amino acids. Germline loops: CDR1 SGHVS, CDR2 FQNEAQ. V was shortened by 1 base and J by 0 bases, with 11 bases between the two germline ends. In DNA, the CDR3 is TGTGCCAGCAGCTTAGTTGGCGGTTCTAGCACAGATACGCAGTATTTT. Residues: CASSLVGGSSTDTQYF.

This clonotype was observed many times. The J gene is TRBJ2-7, the V gene TRBV5-1; D remains ambiguous. This CDR3 comprises 17 residues. V lost 0 bases and J 0 bases, leaving 16 bases between the germline ends. Germline V gene data show CDR1 as SGHRS and CDR2 as YFSETQ. The CDR3 DNA follows: TGCGCCAGCAGCTTGGACAAAAGGCTACAGAACTCCTACGAGCAGTACTTC. This encodes CASSLDKRLQNSYEQYF.